Listed here are 7 T cell receptor beta chains from one sample, sequenced in a study of identical twins. MiXCR, run by TCRdb on the 5' RACE reads, gives a single entry per CDR3 protein. The sample holds about 520,000 distinct CDR3 sequences, about 20% seen once. The same specimen was also included in a second study, on T cells expressing NK-cell markers.

The sequenced sample consisted of CD4+ T cells sorted from blood. Receptor source: a woman aged 18-35 years in good health.

Only one count was recorded for this clonotype. The chain uses TRBV7-3 and TRBJ1-1; D gene unclear. Germline V CDR1 and CDR2: SGHTA, FQGTGA. The CDR3 has 13 residues. The V and J ends lost 4 bases and 7 bases respectively, with 13 bases between them. The CDR3 sequence: CASSSTLGSEAFF. The CDR3 nucleotides read TGTGCCAGCAGCTCGACTCTGGGGAGTGAAGCTTTCTTT.

In DNA form, the CDR3 reads TGTGCCAGCAGCTTAATGGGGGGCCTCACTGAAGCTTTCTTT. Encoded protein: CASSLMGGLTEAFF. The chain links TRBV7-3 to TRBJ1-1; tentative D call: TRBD1 (6 bases). V dropped 1 base and J dropped 4 bases, with 10 bases sitting between them. This CDR3 has 14 amino acids. Per the germline V gene, CDR1 is SGHTA and CDR2 is FQGTGA.

The sample holds a few counts of this clonotype. This rearrangement joins TRBV6-5 to TRBJ2-3; D may be TRBD2 (6 bases). This CDR3 has 17 residues. V was clipped by 0 bases and J by 5 bases, with 18 bases between them. CDR1 and CDR2 from the germline V gene are MNHEY and SVGAGI. Here the CDR3 DNA reads TGTGCCAGCAGTTACTCGATGAGGGCGGGGCAGGAAGATACGCAGTATTTT. This sequence encodes CASSYSMRAGQEDTQYF.

In its sample, this clonotype was seen a few times. This chain links TRBV24-1 with TRBJ2-1; the match to TRBD2 covers 13 bases. Germline V gene lookup returns CDR1 KGHDR and CDR2 SFDVKD. CDR3 length: 18 residues. J lost 7 bases, V lost 2 bases, and 10 bases had no gene match. Here the CDR3 reads CATSDSHLTSGGFNEQFF. In DNA, the CDR3 is TGTGCCACCAGTGATTCCCATTTGACTAGCGGGGGGTTTAATGAGCAGTTCTTC.

This clonotype was detected ten times or more. V gene TRBV15 combines with J gene TRBJ2-3; D possibly corresponds to TRBD1 (5 bases). CDR1 LNHNV and CDR2 YYDKDF come from the germline V gene (reference sequence). The CDR3 runs 13 residues. V was clipped by 3 bases and J by 6 bases, with 10 bases between them. CDR3 loop: CATSRAPGDTQYF. In nucleotides, the CDR3 is TGTGCCACCAGCAGGGCTCCAGGGGATACGCAGTATTTT. The full variable domain, with the rest looked up from reference TRBV15 and TRBJ2-3, is DAMVIQNPRYQVTQFGKPVTLSCSQTLNHNVMYWYQQKSSQAPKLLFHYYDKDFNNEADTPDNFQSRRPNTSFCFLDIRSPGLGDTAMYLCATSRAPGDTQYFGPGTRLTVL.

V is TRBV7-2 and J is TRBJ2-7; a weak D match, TRBD2 (6 bases). This CDR3 region has 15 residues. Germline V gene data show CDR1 as SGHTA and CDR2 as FQGNSA. Deletions cut 0 bases from V and 0 bases from J, with 9 bases between. CDR3 sequence reads: CASSLAGGFSYEQYF. The CDR3 DNA is TGTGCCAGCAGCTTAGCGGGAGGTTTCTCCTACGAGCAGTACTTC.

This clonotype was seen only a few times. The rearrangement links TRBV27 to TRBJ1-2; D is unresolved. Trimming removed 4 bases at V and 3 bases at J, with 9 bases between. Germline-derived CDR1 and CDR2 are MNHEY and SMNVEV (reference sequence). CDR3 length equals 13 residues. The CDR3 loop is CASSSRGYYGYTF. The CDR3 DNA reads TGTGCCAGCAGTTCTCGCGGATACTATGGCTACACCTTC.